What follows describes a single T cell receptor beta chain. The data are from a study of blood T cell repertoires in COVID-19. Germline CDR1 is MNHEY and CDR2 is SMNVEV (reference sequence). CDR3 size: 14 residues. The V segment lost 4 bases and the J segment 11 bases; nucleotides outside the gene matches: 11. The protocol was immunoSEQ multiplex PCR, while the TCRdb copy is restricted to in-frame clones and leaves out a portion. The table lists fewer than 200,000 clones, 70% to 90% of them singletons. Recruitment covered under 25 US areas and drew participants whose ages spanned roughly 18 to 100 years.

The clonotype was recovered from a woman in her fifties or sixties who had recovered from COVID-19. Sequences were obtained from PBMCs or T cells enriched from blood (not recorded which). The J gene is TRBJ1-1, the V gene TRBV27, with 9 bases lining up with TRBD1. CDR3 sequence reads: CASSSRTGVVSAFF. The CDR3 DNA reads TGTGCCAGCAGTTCCAGGACAGGGGTTGTTTCGGCTTTCTTT.